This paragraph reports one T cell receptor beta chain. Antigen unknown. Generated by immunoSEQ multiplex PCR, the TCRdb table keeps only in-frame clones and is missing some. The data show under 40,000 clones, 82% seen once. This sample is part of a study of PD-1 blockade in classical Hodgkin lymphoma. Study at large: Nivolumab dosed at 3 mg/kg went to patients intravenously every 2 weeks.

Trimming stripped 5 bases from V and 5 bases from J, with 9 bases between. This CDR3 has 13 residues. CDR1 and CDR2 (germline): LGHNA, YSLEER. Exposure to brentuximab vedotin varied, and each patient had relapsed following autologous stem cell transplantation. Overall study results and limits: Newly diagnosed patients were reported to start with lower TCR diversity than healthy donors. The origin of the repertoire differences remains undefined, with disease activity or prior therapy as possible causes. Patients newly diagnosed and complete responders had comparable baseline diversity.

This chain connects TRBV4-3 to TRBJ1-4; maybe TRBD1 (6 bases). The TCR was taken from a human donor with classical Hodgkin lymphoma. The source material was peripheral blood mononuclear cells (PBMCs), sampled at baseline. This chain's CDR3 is CASSRGANEKLFF. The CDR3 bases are TGCGCCAGCAGCAGGGGGGCAAATGAAAAACTGTTTTTT.